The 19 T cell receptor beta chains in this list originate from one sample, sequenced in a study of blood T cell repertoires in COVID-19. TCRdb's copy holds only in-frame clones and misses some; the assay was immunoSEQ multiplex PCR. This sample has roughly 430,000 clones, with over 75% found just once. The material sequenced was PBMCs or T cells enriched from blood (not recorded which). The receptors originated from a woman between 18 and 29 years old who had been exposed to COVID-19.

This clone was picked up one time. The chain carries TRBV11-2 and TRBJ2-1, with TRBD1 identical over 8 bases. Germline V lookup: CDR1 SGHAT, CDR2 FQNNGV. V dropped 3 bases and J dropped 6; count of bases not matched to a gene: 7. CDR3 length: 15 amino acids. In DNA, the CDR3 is TGTGCCAGCAGCTTGGAACCAGGGACAGGCAATGAGCAGTTCTTC. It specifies CASSLEPGTGNEQFF.

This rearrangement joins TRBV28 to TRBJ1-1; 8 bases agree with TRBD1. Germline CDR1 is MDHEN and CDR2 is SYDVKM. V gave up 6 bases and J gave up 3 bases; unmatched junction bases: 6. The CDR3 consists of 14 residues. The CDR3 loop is CASSLQGVDTEAFF. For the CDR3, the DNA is TGTGCCAGCAGCCTACAGGGGGTAGACACTGAAGCTTTCTTT.

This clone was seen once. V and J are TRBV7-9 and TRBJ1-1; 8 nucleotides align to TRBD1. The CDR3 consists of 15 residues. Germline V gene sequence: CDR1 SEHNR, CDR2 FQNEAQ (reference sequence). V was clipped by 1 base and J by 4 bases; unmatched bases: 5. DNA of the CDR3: TGTGCCAGCAGCTTAGGGGACAGGCGGGGCACTGAAGCTTTCTTT. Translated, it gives CASSLGDRRGTEAFF.

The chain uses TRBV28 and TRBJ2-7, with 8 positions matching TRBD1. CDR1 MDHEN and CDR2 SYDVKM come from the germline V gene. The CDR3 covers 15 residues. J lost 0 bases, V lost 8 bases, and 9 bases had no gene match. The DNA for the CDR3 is TGTGCCAGCGGGGGGACAGGTTATAGCTCCTACGAGCAGTACTTC. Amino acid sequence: CASGGTGYSSYEQYF.

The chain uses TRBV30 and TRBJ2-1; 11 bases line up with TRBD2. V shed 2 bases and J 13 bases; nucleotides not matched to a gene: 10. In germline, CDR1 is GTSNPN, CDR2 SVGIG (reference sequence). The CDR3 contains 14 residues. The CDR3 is CAWSRPPGLAVQFF. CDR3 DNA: TGTGCCTGGAGTCGACCGCCGGGACTAGCGGTTCAGTTCTTC.

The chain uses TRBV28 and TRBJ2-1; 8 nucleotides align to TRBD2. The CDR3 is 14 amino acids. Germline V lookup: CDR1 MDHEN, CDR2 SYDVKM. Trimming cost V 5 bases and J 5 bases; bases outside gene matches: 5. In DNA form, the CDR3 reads TGTGCCAGCAGTCGAACGGGGGGGAACAATGAGCAGTTCTTC. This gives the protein CASSRTGGNNEQFF.

The CDR3 DNA is TGTGCCAGCAGCTTGGCCAGCGGGGGGGATACGCAGTATTTT. Translating it yields CASSLASGGDTQYF. The chain has TRBV7-3 and TRBJ2-3; TRBD2 agrees at 9 bases. Germline V gene sequence: CDR1 SGHTA, CDR2 FQGTGA. V shed 3 bases, J shed 6 bases, and the junction held 4 bases outside the gene matches. CDR3 length equals 14 residues.

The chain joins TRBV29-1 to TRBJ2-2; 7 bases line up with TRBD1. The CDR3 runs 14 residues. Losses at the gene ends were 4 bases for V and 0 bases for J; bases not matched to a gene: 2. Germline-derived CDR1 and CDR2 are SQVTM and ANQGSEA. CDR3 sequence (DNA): TGCAGCGTTGGGGACAGAACGAACACCGGGGAGCTGTTTTTT. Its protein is CSVGDRTNTGELFF.

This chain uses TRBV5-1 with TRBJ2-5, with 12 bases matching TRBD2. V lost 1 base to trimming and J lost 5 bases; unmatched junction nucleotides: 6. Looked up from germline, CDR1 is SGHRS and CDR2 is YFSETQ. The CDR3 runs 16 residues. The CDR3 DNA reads TGCGCCAGCAGCTTGCGGACTAGCGGGGCTGGGGAGACCCAGTACTTC. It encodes CASSLRTSGAGETQYF.

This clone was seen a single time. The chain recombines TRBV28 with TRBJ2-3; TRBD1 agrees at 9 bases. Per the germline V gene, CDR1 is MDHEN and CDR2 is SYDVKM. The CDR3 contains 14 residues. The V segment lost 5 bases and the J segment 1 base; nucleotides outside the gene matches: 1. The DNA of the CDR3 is TGTGCCAGCAGTACAGGGGGCGGCACAGATACGCAGTATTTT. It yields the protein CASSTGGGTDTQYF.

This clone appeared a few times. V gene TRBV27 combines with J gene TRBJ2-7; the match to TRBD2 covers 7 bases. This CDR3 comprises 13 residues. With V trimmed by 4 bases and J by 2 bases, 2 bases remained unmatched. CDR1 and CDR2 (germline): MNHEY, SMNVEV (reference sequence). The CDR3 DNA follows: TGTGCCAGCAGTTCCGGACTAGCCTACGAGCAGTACTTC. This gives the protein CASSSGLAYEQYF.

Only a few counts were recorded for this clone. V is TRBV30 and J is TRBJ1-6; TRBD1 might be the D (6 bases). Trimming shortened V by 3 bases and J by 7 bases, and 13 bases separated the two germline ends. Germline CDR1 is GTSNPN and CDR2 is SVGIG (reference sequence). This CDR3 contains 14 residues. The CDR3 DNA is TGTGCCTGGAGGGGGGACATTTCCAATTCACCCCTCCACTTT. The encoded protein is CAWRGDISNSPLHF.

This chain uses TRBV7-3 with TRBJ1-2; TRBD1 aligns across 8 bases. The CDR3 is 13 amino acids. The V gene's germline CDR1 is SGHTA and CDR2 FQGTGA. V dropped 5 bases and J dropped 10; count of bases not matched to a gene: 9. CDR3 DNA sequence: TGTGCCAGCAGCCAGGACTCGACAGGGGACTACACCTTC. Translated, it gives CASSQDSTGDYTF.

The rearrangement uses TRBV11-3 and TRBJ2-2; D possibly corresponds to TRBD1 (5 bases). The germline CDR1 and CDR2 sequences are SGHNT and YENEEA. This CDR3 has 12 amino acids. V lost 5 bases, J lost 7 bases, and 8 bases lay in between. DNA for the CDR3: TGTGCCAGCAGCCGACAGAGCGGGGAGCTGTTTTTT. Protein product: CASSRQSGELFF.

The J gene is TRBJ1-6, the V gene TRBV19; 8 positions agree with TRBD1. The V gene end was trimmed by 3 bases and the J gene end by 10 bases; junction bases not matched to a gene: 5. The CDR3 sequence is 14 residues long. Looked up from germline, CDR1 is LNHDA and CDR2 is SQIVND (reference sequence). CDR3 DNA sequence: TGTGCCAGTAGTATCAGGGGGCTGGAATCACCCCTCCACTTT. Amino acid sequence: CASSIRGLESPLHF.

The CDR3 loop reads CASSVAPTDTQYF. Here the CDR3 DNA reads TGTGCCAGCAGCGTAGCTCCCACAGATACGCAGTATTTT. The V call is TRBV9, the J call TRBJ2-3, with D unresolved. Looked up from germline, CDR1 is SGDLS and CDR2 is YYNGEE. V was trimmed by 0 bases and J by 2 bases, leaving 4 bases between them. There are 13 residues in the CDR3. Supplemented by reference TRBV9 and TRBJ2-3, the full variable domain reads DSGVTQTPKHLITATGQRVTLRCSPRSGDLSVYWYQQSLDQGLQFLIQYYNGEERAKGNILERFSAQQFPDLHSELNLSSLELGDSALYFCASSVAPTDTQYFGPGTRLTVL.

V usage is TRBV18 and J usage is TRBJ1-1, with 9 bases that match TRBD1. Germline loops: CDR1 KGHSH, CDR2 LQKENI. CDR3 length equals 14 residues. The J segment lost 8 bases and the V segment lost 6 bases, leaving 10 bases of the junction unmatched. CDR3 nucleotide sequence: TGTGCCAGCTCGCCGGCCCCGGACAGGGGCGAAGCTTTCTTT. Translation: CASSPAPDRGEAFF.

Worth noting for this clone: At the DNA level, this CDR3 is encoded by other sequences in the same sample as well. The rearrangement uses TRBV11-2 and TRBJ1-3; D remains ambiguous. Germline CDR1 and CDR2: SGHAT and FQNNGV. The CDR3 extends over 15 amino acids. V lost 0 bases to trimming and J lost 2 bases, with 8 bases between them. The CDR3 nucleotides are TGTGCCAGCAGCTTAGATCCGGGAACTGGAAACACCATATATTTT. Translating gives CASSLDPGTGNTIYF.

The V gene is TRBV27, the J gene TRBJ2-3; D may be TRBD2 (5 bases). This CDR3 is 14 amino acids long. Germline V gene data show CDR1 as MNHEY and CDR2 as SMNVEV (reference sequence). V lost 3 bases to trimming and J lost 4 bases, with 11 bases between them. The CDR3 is CASSFVASADTQYF. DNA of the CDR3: TGTGCCAGCAGTTTTGTAGCGAGCGCAGATACGCAGTATTTT.